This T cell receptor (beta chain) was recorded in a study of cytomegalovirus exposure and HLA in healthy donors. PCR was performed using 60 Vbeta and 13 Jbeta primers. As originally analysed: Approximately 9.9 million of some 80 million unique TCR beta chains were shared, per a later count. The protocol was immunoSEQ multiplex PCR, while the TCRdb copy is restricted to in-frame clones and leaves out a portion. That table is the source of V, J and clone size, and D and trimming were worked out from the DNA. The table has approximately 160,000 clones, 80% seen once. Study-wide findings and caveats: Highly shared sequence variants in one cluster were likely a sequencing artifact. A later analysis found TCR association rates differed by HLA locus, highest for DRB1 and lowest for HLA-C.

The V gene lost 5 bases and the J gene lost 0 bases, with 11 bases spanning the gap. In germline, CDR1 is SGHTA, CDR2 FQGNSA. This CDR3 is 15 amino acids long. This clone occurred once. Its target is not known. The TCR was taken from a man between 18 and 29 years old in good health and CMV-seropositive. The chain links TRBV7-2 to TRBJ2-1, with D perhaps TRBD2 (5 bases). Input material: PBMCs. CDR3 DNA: TGTGCCAGCAGCCAGAGCGGTTTCTCCTACAATGAGCAGTTCTTC. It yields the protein CASSQSGFSYNEQFF.